The present entry profiles one T cell receptor (beta chain) with its context. This sample is part of a study of fetal regulatory T cell absence and autoimmunity. The method was immunoSEQ multiplex PCR; TCRdb's version includes in-frame clones alone and lacks a portion of them. The sample lists about 95,000 clones, roughly 70% seen once, with roughly 2% in the top ten. The ends lost 11 bases at V and 4 bases at J; junction bases unmatched: 8. Germline V CDR1 and CDR2: MNHNS, SASEGT. The CDR3 has 13 residues. V and J are TRBV6-1 and TRBJ1-3; 7 nucleotides line up with TRBD1. Sequencing was carried out using pancreas tissue. The source of this sequence is a male donor with IPEX syndrome. CDR3 DNA: TGTGCCTCCAGGGGGGGATCCGGAAACACCATATATTTT. This codes for CASRGGSGNTIYF.